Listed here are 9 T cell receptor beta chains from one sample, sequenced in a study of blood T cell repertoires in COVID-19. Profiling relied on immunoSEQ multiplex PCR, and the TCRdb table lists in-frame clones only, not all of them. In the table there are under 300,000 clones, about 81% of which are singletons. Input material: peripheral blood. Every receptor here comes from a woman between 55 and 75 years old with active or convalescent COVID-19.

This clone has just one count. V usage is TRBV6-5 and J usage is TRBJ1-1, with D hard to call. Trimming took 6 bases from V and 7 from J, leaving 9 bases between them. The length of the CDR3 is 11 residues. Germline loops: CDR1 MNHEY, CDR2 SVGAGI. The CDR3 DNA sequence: TGTGCCAGCAGCAGAGGCCTTGAAGCTTTCTTT. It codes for CASSRGLEAFF.

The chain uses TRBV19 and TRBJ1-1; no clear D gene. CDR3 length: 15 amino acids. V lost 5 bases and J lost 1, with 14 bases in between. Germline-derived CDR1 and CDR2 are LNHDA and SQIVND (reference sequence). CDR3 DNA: TGTGCCAGTAGTTCCGCCGCCAGTCAGAACACTGAAGCTTTCTTT. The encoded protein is CASSSAASQNTEAFF.

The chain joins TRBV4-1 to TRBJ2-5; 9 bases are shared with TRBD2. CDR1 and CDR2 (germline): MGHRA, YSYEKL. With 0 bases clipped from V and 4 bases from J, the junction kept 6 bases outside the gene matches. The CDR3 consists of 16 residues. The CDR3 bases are TGCGCCAGCAGCCAAGAGCGGGGGGGCCTGGGAGAGACCCAGTACTTC. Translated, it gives CASSQERGGLGETQYF.

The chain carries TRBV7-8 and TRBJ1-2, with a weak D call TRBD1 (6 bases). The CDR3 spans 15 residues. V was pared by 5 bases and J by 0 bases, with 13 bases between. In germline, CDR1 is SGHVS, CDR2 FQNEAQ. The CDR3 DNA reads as TGTGCCAGCAGCCAACTAGGGGGAGCTAACTATGGCTACACCTTC. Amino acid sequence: CASSQLGGANYGYTF. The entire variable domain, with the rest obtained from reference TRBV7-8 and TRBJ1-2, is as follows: GAGVSQSPRYKVAKRGQDVALRCDPISGHVSLFWYQQALGQGPEFLTYFQNEAQLDKSGLPSDRFFAERPEGSVSTLKIQRTQQEDSAVYLCASSQLGGANYGYTFGSGTRLTVV.

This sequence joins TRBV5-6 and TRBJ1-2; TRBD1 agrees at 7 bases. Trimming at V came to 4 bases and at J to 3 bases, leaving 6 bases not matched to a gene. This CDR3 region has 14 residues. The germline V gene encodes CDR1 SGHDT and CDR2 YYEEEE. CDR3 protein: CASSRPQGDYGYTF. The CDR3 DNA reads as TGTGCCAGCAGCCGGCCTCAGGGGGACTATGGCTACACCTTC.

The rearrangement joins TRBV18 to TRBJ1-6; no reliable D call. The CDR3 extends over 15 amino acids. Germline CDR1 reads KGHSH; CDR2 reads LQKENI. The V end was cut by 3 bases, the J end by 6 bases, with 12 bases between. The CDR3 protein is CASSPSGVGNSPLHF. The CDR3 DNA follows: TGTGCCAGCTCACCCTCCGGGGTAGGTAATTCACCCCTCCACTTT.

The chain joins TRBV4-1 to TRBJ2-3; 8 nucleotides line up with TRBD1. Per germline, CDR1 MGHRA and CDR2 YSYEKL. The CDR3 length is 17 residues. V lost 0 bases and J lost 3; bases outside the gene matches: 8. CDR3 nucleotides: TGCGCCAGCAGCCAAGATTTCGGACAGGGATTTACAGATACGCAGTATTTT. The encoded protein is CASSQDFGQGFTDTQYF.

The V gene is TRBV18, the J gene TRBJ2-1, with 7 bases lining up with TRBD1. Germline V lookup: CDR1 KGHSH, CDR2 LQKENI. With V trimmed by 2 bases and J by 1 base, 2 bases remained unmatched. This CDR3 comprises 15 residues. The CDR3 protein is CASSPNRGSYNEQFF. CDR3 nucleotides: TGTGCCAGCTCACCAAACAGGGGTTCCTACAATGAGCAGTTCTTC.

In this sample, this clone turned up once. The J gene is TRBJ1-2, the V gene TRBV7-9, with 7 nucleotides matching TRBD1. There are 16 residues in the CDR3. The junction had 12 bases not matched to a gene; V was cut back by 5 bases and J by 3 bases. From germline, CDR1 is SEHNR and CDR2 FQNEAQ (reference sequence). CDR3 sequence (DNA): TGTGCCAGCAGCCTCGGGACAGCCGGTGGTGACTATGGCTACACCTTC. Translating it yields CASSLGTAGGDYGYTF. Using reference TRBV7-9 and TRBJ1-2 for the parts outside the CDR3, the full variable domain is DTGVSQNPRHKITKRGQNVTFRCDPISEHNRLYWYRQTLGQGPEFLTYFQNEAQLEKSRLLSDRFSAERPKGSFSTLEIQRTEQGDSAMYLCASSLGTAGGDYGYTFGSGTRLTVV.